This TCR beta chain was recovered during a study of blood T cells in healthy people across ages. The overall study: About one barcoded beta molecule per two T cells came from capture by template switching.

Every donor contributed roughly 11 milliliters of peripheral blood by blood draw. Per individual sample, total RNA of at least 5 micrograms was extracted. A sample-barcoded 5' primer and a J-beta primer mix were used in a second PCR of roughly 7 to 12 cycles. Each CDR3 protein gets one entry after TCRdb re-called the 5' RACE reads with MiXCR. The sample holds 800,000 to 900,000 distinct CDR3 sequences, 60% to 80% seen once. The ends lost 4 bases at V and 5 bases at J; junction bases unmatched: 5. This CDR3 is 14 amino acids long. Germline CDR1 and CDR2: SGHTA and FQGNSA. On this clonotype itself: Antigen: not known.

Overall study results and limits: The fall in TCR beta diversity per million T cells was roughly linear with age.

The chain links TRBV7-2 to TRBJ2-4; 7 bases are shared with TRBD2. This TCR came from a man younger than 45 in good health. The material sequenced was blood. CDR3 amino acids: CASSSGTIQNIQYF. CDR3 sequence (DNA): TGTGCCAGCAGCTCCGGGACTATACAAAACATTCAGTACTTC.